This T cell receptor beta chain was identified during a study of long-term antiretroviral therapy in people with HIV. In its sample, this clone was seen once. V lost 0 bases, J lost 0 bases, and 9 bases lay in between. CDR1 and CDR2 from the germline V gene are SGHNT and YYREEE (reference sequence). The CDR3 is 15 amino acids. Researchers report immunoSEQ v3.0 was run at survey level. Some clones are missing from TCRdb's copy, which holds only in-frame ones; the method was immunoSEQ multiplex PCR. This sample has about 24,000 clones, with around 80% found just once. This TCR derives from a man aged 30-40 years with HIV. Specimen: unsorted PBMCs, collected around 4.3 years after starting antiretroviral therapy. The V call is TRBV5-4, the J call TRBJ1-1; D uncertain. This CDR3 is CASSLGVVLNTEAFF. The CDR3 bases are TGTGCCAGCAGCTTGGGCGTCGTCCTGAACACTGAAGCTTTCTTT.